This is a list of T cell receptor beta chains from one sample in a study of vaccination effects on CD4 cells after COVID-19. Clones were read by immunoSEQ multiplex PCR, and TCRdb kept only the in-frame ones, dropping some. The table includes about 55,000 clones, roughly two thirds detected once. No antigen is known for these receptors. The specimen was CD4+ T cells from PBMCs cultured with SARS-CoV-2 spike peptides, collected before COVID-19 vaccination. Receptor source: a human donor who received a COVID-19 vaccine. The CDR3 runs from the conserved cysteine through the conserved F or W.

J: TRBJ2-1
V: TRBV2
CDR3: CASLFSRVYNEQFF

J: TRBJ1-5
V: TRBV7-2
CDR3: CASSLQEQQPQHF

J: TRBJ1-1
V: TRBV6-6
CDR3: CASSSDSEAFF

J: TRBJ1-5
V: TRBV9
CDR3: CASSLSDRVSQPQHF

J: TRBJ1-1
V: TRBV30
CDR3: CAWRWNTEAFF

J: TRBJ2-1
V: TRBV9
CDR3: CASSVGSGPYNEQFF

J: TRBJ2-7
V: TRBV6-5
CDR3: CASSPGTGLVEQYF

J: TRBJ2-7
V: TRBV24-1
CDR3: CATSDSHEQYF

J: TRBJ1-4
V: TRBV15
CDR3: CATSTAPRATNEKLFF

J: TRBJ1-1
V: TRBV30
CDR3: CASHRGAVEAFF

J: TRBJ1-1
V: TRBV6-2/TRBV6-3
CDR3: CASSPGGRQGRTEAFF

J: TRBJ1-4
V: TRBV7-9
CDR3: CASSPGIPNEKLFF

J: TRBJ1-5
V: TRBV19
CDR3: CASSTTTGGGQPQHF

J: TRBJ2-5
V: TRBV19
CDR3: CASSTGTGRKETQYF

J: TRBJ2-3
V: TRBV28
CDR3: CASSLRGRGFGTQYF

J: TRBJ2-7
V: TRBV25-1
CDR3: CASSEVGQAYEQYF

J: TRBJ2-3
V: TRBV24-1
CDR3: CATSGTYGQWRGTDTQYF

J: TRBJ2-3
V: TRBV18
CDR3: CASSPVSTDTQYF

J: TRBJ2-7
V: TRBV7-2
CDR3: CASSLERDGQYF

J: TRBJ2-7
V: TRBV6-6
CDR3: CASAPFRDRGHEQYF

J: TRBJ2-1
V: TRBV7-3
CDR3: CASSRSGGAYNEQFF

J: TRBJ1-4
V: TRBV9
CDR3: CASSVGQLGATNEKLFF

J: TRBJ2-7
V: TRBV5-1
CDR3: CASSLGQARTSYEQYF

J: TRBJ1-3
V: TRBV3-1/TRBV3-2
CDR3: CASSQGTLSGNTIYF

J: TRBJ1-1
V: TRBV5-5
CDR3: CASSWDLGVTEAFF

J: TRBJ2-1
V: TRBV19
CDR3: CASSGRGYNEQFF

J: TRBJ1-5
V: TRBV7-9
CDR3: CASSRLYSNQPQHF

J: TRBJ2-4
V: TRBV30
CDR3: CAWSVGGESIQYF

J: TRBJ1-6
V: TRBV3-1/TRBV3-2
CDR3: CASSQVGGSPLHF

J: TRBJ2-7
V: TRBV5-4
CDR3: CASSFPGGMSEQYF

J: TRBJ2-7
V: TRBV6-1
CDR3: CASSEPQMAYEQYF

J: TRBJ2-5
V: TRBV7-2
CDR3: CASSMGGLVKTQYF

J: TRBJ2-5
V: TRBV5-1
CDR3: CASSLVGAGGQETQYF

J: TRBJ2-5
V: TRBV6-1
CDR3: CASSDSSGVAGSPETQYF

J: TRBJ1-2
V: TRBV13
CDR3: CASSFSGQGALTF

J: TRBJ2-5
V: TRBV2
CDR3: CASATGTGRETQYF

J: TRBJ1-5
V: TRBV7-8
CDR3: CASSLVNSDTSNQPQHF

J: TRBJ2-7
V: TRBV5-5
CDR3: CASSPGQWTYEQYF

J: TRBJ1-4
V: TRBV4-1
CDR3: CASSQIRRGATNEKLFF

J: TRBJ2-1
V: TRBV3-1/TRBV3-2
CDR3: CASSQGSGGSNEQFF

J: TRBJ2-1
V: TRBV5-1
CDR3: CASSLVGEAHYNEQFF

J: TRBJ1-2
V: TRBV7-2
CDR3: CASSLGQDYGYTF

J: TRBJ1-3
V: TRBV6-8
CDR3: CASAKVLSSGNTIYF

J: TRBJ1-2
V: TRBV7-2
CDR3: CASSLASWGVTYGYTF